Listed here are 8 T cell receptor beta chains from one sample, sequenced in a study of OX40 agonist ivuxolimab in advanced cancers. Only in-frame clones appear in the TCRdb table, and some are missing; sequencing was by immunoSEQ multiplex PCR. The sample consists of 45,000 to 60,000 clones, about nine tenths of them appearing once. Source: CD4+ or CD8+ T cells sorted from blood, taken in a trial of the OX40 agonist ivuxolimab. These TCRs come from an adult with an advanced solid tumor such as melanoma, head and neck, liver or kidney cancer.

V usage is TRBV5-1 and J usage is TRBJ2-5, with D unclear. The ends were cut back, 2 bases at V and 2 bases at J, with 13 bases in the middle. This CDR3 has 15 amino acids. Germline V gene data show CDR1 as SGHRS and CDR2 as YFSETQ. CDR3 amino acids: CASSFFAQSQETQYF. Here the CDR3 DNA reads TGCGCCAGCAGCTTCTTTGCCCAGTCACAAGAGACCCAGTACTTC.

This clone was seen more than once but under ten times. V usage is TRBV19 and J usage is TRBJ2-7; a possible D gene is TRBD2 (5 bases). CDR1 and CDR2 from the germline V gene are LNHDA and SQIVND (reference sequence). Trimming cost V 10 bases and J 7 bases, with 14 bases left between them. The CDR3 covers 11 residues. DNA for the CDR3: TGTGCCACCAGTGAGGGATGGGAGCAGTACTTC. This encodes CATSEGWEQYF.

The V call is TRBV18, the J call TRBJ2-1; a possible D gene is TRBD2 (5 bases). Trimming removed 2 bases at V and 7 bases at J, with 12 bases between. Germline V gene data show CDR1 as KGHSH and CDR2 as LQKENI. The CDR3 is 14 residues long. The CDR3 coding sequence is TGTGCCAGCTCACCAGAGAGAGAGCGGAATGAGCAGTTCTTC. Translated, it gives CASSPERERNEQFF.

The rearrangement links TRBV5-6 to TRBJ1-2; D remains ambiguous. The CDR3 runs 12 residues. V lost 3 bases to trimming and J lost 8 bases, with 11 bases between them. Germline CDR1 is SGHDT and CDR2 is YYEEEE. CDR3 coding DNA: TGTGCCAGCAGCTCCTCCGGGCCCGGCTACACCTTC. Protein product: CASSSSGPGYTF.

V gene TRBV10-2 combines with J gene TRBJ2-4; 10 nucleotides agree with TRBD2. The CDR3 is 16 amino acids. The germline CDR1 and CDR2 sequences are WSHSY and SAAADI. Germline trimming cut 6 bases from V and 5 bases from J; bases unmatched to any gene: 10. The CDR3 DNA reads TGCGCCAGCAGAAGGGCTAGCGGGAGTCTGGAAAACATTCAGTACTTC. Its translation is CASRRASGSLENIQYF.

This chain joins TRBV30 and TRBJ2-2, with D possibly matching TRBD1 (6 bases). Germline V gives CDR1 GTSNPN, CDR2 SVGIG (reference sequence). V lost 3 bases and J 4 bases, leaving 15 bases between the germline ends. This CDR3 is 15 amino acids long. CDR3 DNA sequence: TGTGCCTGGAGGACAGGCCTCCGGAGCACCGGGGAGCTGTTTTTT. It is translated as CAWRTGLRSTGELFF. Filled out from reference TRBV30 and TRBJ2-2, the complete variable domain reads SQTIHQWPATLVQPVGSPLSLECTVEGTSNPNLYWYRQAAGRGLQLLFYSVGIGQISSEVPQNLSASRPQDRQFILSSKKLLLSDSGFYLCAWRTGLRSTGELFFGEGSRLTVL.

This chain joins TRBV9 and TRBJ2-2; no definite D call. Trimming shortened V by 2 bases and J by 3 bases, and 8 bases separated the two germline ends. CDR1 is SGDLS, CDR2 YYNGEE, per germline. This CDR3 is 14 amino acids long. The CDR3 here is CASSVPGYTGELFF. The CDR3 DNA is TGTGCCAGCAGCGTGCCCGGGTACACCGGGGAGCTGTTTTTT.

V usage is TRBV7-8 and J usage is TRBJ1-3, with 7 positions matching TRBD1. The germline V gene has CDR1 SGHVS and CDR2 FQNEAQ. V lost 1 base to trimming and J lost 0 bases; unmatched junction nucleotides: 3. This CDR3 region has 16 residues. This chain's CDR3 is CASSLGDRDSGNTIYF. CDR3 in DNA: TGTGCCAGCAGCTTAGGAGACAGGGACTCTGGAAACACCATATATTTT.